The present entry profiles one T cell receptor (beta chain) with its context. The sample belongs to a study of cytomegalovirus exposure and HLA in healthy donors. PCR amplification relied on 60 Vbeta primers (plus 13 Jbeta primers). TCRdb's table, derived via immunoSEQ multiplex PCR, lists solely in-frame clones and lacks some. The sample consists of 120,000 or so clones, about three quarters of them appearing once. At sampling all donors were nominally healthy, likely with unrecorded immune exposures. Germline assignment: CDR1 SGHKS and CDR2 YYEKEE (reference sequence). After removal of 0 bases from V and 7 bases from J, the junction contained 4 bases not matched to a gene. The CDR3 extends over 15 amino acids.

The chain has TRBV5-5 and TRBJ2-2; the match to TRBD1 covers 9 bases. The specimen was PBMCs. The receptor was isolated from a man aged 60-69 years in good health and CMV-seropositive. The CDR3 sequence: CASSLVQGAGGELFF. DNA of the CDR3: TGTGCCAGCAGCTTGGTACAGGGGGCTGGCGGGGAGCTGTTTTTT.